This T cell receptor (beta chain) is drawn from a study of blood T cell repertoires in COVID-19 (dated by TCRdb to about 2020). Some background on the complete study: The collaborator samples originated in the United States, Italy and Spain and spanned the acute and convalescent phases of COVID-19. The sample metadata nearly always contained a de-identified subject ID, COVID-19 status, age in years and sex. The repertoires were made available in a free public database intended to serve as a resource for research on the immune response to SARS-CoV-2. HLA class I and class II types, where available, came from metadata supplied by the sample provider rather than from assay-based typing. Subjects who had been exposed to COVID-19, were actively infected with it, or had recovered from it provided the deeply sampled blood TCRbeta repertoires that made up the dataset. The material from the prospective study consisted of cDNA or gDNA derived from T cells, B-cell-depleted T cells, or PBMCs. The samples were drawn from the first 160 participants of the ongoing ImmuneRACE study and from more than 1,000 subjects provided by 6 global collaborators. The paper as a whole reports these results and caveats: Clinical and demographic metadata were provided uncurated, with the amount varying by source and participant.

The collaborating institutions used their own protocols to collect whole blood in K2EDTA tubes. For TCRbeta analysis, collaborator samples were shipped as frozen whole blood, as isolated PBMCs, or as DNA extracted from either sample type. TCRbeta CDR3 regions were amplified from genomic DNA by means of the immunoSEQ Assay, a bias-controlled multiplex PCR. For the original study's pipeline: The number of nucleated cells in each sample was estimated by amplification of reference gene primers within the assay. Sequence reads were collapsed and filtered to measure the absolute abundance of every unique TCRbeta CDR3 rearrangement. For each sample, productive Simpson clonality was calculated as the square root of Simpson's diversity index over productive rearrangements. What TCRdb holds here is the immuneACCESS table cut down to in-frame rearrangements. Part of the clones is not present; checked against another copy, under half of the missing clones reflect an unresolved V gene, and the others are unexplained. That table supplies the V and J calls and clone size; D and trimming were determined from the DNA. The sample records fewer than 200,000 clones, approximately 80% of which are singletons. Roughly a tenth of the sample comes from the top ten.

To note about this clone: Its antigen remains unidentified. The sample holds no much larger clone one base away, and base qualities are not on file.

Specimen: peripheral blood. This receptor was identified in a woman at least 80 years old with active or convalescent COVID-19.

The CDR3 is CASSTTGDNEAFF. The bases read TGTGCCAGCTCGACTACAGGGGATAATGAAGCTTTCTTT. The chain links TRBV18 with TRBJ1-1; 7 middle bases align to TRBD1. Based on the germline V gene, the CDR1 and CDR2 sequences are KGHSH and LQKENI. The cysteine opens and the phenylalanine closes a CDR3 of 13 amino acids. Of the read, only the CDR3 DNA is kept; its 39 bases are in frame from base 1. The germline V end is reduced by 6 bases and the J end by 7 bases; junction bases left unmatched: 8.